Each of the 15 T cell receptor beta chains below was sequenced from the same sample in a study of molecular identifiers for immune sequencing clone quantification. From the PCR reads, TCRdb called clonotypes with MiXCR, one entry per CDR3 protein. The top ten hold 0.7% to 1% of the sample, which has some 650,000 distinct CDR3 sequences, approximately 20% seen once. Sequenced sample: naive CD8+ T cells from blood, with Jurkat cell RNA spiked in. Described subset: FACS-sorted CD8+CD4-CCR7+CD45RA+ naive T cells. The source is a human donor in good health. Some libraries in this study had Jurkat cell RNA spiked in.

V is TRBV19 and J is TRBJ1-3; 9 bases agree with TRBD1. CDR1 and CDR2 from the germline V gene are LNHDA and SQIVND (reference sequence). This CDR3 comprises 16 residues. V shed 2 bases, J shed 0 bases, and the junction held 2 bases outside the gene matches. The CDR3 bases are TGTGCCAGTAGTATAACAGGGGGCCTCTCTGGAAACACCATATATTTT. Protein: CASSITGGLSGNTIYF. The whole variable domain, filled in from reference TRBV19 and TRBJ1-3, reads DGGITQSPKYLFRKEGQNVTLSCEQNLNHDAMYWYRQDPGQGLRLIYYSQIVNDFQKGDIAEGYSVSREKKESFPLTVTSAQKNPTAFYLCASSITGGLSGNTIYFGEGSWLTVV.

The table lists this clonotype with many counts. The chain's CDR3 is CASSKDLEQGSNQPQHF. The CDR3, as DNA: TGTGCCAGCAGCAAAGATCTCGAACAGGGTAGCAATCAGCCCCAGCATTTT. The rearrangement uses TRBV21-1 and TRBJ1-5; the table assigns TRBD1, which was not confirmed against the DNA. TRBV21-1 represents a pseudogene. This CDR3 spans 17 amino acids.

The rearrangement joins TRBV29-1 to TRBJ1-2, with 8 bases that match TRBD1. The ends lost 6 bases at V and 7 bases at J; junction bases unmatched: 4. Per germline, CDR1 SQVTM and CDR2 ANQGSEA. This CDR3 comprises 11 residues. For the CDR3, the DNA is TGCAGCGTGACGGACAGGGTTGGCTACACCTTC. As protein: CSVTDRVGYTF. Complete variable domain (other parts from reference TRBV29-1 and TRBJ1-2): SAVISQKPSRDICQRGTSLTIQCQVDSQVTMMFWYRQQPGQSLTLIATANQGSEATYESGFVIDKFPISRPNLTFSTLTVSNMSPEDSSIYLCSVTDRVGYTFGSGTRLTVV.

This clonotype occurred many times. The gene calls are TRBV27 and TRBJ1-1; tentatively, D is TRBD1 (6 bases). This CDR3 is 13 amino acids long. Germline V gene data show CDR1 as MNHEY and CDR2 as SMNVEV (reference sequence). Trimming shortened V by 2 bases and J by 8 bases, and 12 bases separated the two germline ends. CDR3 bases: TGTGCCAGCAGTTTACAGGGGAGGAAGGAAGCTTTCTTT. Protein sequence: CASSLQGRKEAFF.

Many counts were recorded for this clonotype. The chain employs TRBV5-1 and TRBJ2-7, with D possibly TRBD2 on 6 matching bases. The CDR3 is 14 residues long. Looked up from germline, CDR1 is SGHRS and CDR2 is YFSETQ. Trimming removed 4 bases from V and 2 bases from J, with 13 bases in between. CDR3 DNA sequence: TGCGCCAGCAGCACGGCGGGACCGACCTACGAGCAGTACTTC. It yields the protein CASSTAGPTYEQYF.

This clonotype turned up a few times. J is TRBJ2-3 and V is TRBV4-1; 15 bases agree with TRBD2. CDR1 and CDR2 from the germline V gene are MGHRA and YSYEKL. The CDR3 length is 18 residues. V shed 5 bases, J shed 6 bases, and the junction held 12 bases outside the gene matches. The CDR3 spells CASSSSPIGLAGGDTQYF. For the CDR3, the DNA is TGCGCCAGCAGCTCAAGCCCTATAGGACTAGCGGGGGGGGATACGCAGTATTTT.

A few counts support this clonotype. The chain joins TRBV27 to TRBJ2-7; 8 bases match TRBD2. This CDR3 comprises 16 residues. CDR1 is MNHEY, CDR2 SMNVEV, per germline (reference sequence). Trimming took 2 bases from V and 2 from J; bases not matched to a gene: 8. The CDR3 DNA reads TGTGCCAGCAGTTTAGAAAAGGCGGGAGGTCCCTACGAGCAGTACTTC. This gives the protein CASSLEKAGGPYEQYF.

For this clonotype: This may be a read error, as it is one base from a much larger clone. The chain recombines TRBV7-2 with TRBJ2-7; 11 bases map to TRBD2. Germline CDR1 is SGHTA and CDR2 is FQGNSA. This CDR3 region has 15 residues. The CDR3 here is CAGSYRLAGTYEQYF. The DNA for the CDR3 is TGTGCCGGCAGCTATCGACTAGCGGGAACCTACGAGCAGTACTTC. Full variable domain (rest looked up from reference TRBV7-2 and TRBJ2-7): GAGVSQSPSNKVTEKGKDVELRCDPISGHTALYWYRQSLGQGLEFLIYFQGNSAPDKSGLPSDRFSAERTGGSVSTLTIQRTQQEDSAVYLCAGSYRLAGTYEQYFGPGTRLTVT.

To note about this clonotype: Being one base from a much bigger clone, this may be a read error. The chain has TRBV5-3 and TRBJ2-3, with unresolved D. Being an ORF, TRBV5-3 has a function that is uncertain. V lost 8 bases and J 0 bases, leaving 16 bases between the germline ends. The CDR3 runs to 15 residues. The CDR3 loop reads CASNTPLGSTDTQYF. The CDR3 DNA is TGTGCCAGCAACACCCCCCTGGGGAGCACAGATACGCAGTATTTT.

This clonotype turned up a few times. This chain links TRBV12-3 or TRBV12-4 with TRBJ1-2, with a weak D call TRBD1 (6 bases). The CDR3 is 14 amino acids. Trimming cost V 0 bases and J 7 bases, with 12 bases left between them. CDR3 sequence: CASSLAPPGAGYTF. As DNA, the CDR3 is TGTGCCAGCAGTTTAGCGCCCCCAGGGGCTGGCTACACCTTC.

This clonotype was observed many times. The V gene is TRBV29-1, the J gene TRBJ1-2, with a tentative D call TRBD1 (5 bases). CDR3 length: 12 amino acids. The ends were cut back, 3 bases at V and 4 bases at J, with 9 bases in the middle. The V gene's germline CDR1 is SQVTM and CDR2 ANQGSEA. The CDR3: CSVDRASYGYTF. The CDR3 coding sequence is TGCAGCGTTGACAGGGCGAGCTATGGCTACACCTTC. The whole variable domain, remainder taken from reference TRBV29-1 and TRBJ1-2, is SAVISQKPSRDICQRGTSLTIQCQVDSQVTMMFWYRQQPGQSLTLIATANQGSEATYESGFVIDKFPISRPNLTFSTLTVSNMSPEDSSIYLCSVDRASYGYTFGSGTRLTVV.

At least ten counts were recorded for this clonotype. The chain carries TRBV5-4 and TRBJ2-7; the match to TRBD2 covers 13 bases. Germline lookup yields CDR1 SGHNT and CDR2 YYREEE (reference sequence). CDR3 length: 13 amino acids. V shed 6 bases, J shed 5 bases, and the junction held 2 bases outside the gene matches. As DNA, the CDR3 is TGTGCCAGCACCGGACTAGCGGGAGACGAGCAGTACTTC. Translated, it gives CASTGLAGDEQYF.

This clonotype was counted at least ten times. V usage is TRBV4-2 and J usage is TRBJ2-7; 9 bases are shared with TRBD2. Germline V gene lookup returns CDR1 LGHNA and CDR2 YNFKEQ. The CDR3 loop spans 15 amino acids. The V segment lost 3 bases and the J segment 4 bases; nucleotides outside the gene matches: 7. In DNA form, the CDR3 reads TGTGCCAGCAGCCAGACTAGCGGACCATTTTACGAGCAGTACTTC. Translation: CASSQTSGPFYEQYF.

The chain carries TRBV29-1 and TRBJ2-1, with 10 bases aligning to TRBD2. The CDR3 runs 15 residues. CDR1 and CDR2 from the germline V gene are SQVTM and ANQGSEA. After removal of 3 bases from V and 7 bases from J, the junction contained 9 bases not matched to a gene. CDR3: CSVDLTSGAINEQFF. CDR3 nucleotides: TGCAGCGTTGATCTTACTAGCGGGGCTATTAATGAGCAGTTCTTC.

This clonotype has just a few counts. Since a much larger clone is just one base distant, this may be a read error. This chain uses TRBV28 with TRBJ2-5; D is uncertain. There are 12 residues in the CDR3. Trimming took off 7 bases at V and 7 bases at J, with 13 bases between the two ends. Germline values: CDR1 MDHEN, CDR2 SYDVKM. CDR3 nucleotides: TGTGCCAGCAAACACGTTAAAGGGACCCAGTACTTC. The encoded protein is CASKHVKGTQYF. Based on the CDR3 plus reference TRBV28 and TRBJ2-5, the full variable domain is DVKVTQSSRYLVKRTGEKVFLECVQDMDHENMFWYRQDPGLGLRLIYFSYDVKMKEKGDIPEGYSVSREKKERFSLILESASTNQTSMYLCASKHVKGTQYFGPGTRLLVL.